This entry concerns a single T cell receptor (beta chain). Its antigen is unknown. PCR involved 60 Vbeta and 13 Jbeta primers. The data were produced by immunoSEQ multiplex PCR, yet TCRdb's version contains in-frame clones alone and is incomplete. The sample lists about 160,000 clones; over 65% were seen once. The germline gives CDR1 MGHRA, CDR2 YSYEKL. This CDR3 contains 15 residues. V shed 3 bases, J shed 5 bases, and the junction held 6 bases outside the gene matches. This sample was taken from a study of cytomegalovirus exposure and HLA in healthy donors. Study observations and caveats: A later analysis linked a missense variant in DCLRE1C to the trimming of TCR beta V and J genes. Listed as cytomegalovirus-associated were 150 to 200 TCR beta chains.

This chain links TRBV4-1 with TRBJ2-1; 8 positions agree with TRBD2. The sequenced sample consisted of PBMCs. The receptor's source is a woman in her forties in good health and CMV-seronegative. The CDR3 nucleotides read TGCGCCAGCAGCCAGCGCGCACTAGCGGACAATGAGCAGTTCTTC. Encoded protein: CASSQRALADNEQFF.